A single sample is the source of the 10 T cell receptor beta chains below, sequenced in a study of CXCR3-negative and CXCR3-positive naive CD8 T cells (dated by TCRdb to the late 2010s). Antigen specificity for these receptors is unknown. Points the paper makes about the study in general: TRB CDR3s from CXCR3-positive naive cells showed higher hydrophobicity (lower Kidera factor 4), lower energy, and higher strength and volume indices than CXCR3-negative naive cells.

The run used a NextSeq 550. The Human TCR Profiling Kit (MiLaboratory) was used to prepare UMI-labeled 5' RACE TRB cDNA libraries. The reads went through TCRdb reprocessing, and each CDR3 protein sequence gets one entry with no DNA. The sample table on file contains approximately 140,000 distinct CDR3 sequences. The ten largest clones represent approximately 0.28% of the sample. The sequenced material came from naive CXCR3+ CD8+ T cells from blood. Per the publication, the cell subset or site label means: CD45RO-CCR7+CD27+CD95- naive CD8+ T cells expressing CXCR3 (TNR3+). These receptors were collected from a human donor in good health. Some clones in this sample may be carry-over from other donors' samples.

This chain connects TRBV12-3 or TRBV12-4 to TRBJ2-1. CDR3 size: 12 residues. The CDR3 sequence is CASTQGDNEQFF.

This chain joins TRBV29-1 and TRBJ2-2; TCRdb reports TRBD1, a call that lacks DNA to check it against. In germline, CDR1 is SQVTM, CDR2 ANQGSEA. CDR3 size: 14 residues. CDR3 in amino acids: CSVEDLRGTGELFF.

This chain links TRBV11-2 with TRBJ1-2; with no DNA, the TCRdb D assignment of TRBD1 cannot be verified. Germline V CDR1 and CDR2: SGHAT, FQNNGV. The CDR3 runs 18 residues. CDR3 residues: CASSLCPEPGTGGSGYTF.

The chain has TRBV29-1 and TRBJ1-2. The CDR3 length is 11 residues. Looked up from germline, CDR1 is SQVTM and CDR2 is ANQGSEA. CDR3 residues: CSVEQTEGYTF.

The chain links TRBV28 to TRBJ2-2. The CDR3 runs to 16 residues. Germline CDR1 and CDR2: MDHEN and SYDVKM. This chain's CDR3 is CASSLLQFGFTGELFF.

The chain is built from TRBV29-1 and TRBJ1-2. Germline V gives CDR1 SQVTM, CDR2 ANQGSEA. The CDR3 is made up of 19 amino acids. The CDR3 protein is CSVEDRDRGAAGRRYGYTF.

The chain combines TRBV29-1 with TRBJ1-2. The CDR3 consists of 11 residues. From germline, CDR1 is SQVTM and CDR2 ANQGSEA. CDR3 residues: CSVEVYYGYTF.

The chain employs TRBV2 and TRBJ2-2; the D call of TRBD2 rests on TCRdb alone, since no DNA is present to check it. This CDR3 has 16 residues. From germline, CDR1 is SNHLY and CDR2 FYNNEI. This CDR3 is CASSEAQGGDTGELFF.

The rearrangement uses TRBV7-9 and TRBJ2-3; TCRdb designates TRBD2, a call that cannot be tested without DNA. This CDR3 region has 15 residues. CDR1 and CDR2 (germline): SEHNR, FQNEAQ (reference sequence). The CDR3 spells CASSSVAGGTDTQYF. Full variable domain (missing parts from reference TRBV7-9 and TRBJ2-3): DTGVSQNPRHKITKRGQNVTFRCDPISEHNRLYWYRQTLGQGPEFLTYFQNEAQLEKSRLLSDRFSAERPKGSFSTLEIQRTEQGDSAMYLCASSSVAGGTDTQYFGPGTRLTVL.

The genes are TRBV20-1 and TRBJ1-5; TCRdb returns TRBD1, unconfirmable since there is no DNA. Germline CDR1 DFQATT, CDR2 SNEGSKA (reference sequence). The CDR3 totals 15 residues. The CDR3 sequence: CSAVHRTVGNQPQHF.